This T cell receptor beta chain was found in a study of OX40 agonist ivuxolimab in advanced cancers. About the research overall: Dose-escalation patients suffered from hepatocellular carcinoma, melanoma, renal cell or head and neck cancer.

Researchers took blood at baseline, on cycle 4 day 1, and on cycle 7 day 1. Trimming left V 6 bases short and J 7 bases short, with 15 bases between. CDR3 length equals 13 residues. Germline values: CDR1 LNHDA, CDR2 SQIVND (reference sequence). Generated by immunoSEQ multiplex PCR, the TCRdb table keeps only in-frame clones and is missing some. The sample holds tens of thousands of clones, approximately 86% seen once. The chain couples TRBV19 to TRBJ1-2; D unresolved. Sequenced here: CD4+ or CD8+ T cells sorted from blood, sampled in a trial of the OX40 agonist ivuxolimab. This sequence originates from an adult with an advanced solid tumor such as melanoma, head and neck, liver or kidney cancer. The CDR3 nucleotides are TGTGCCAGTAGCCTGGGGTCCTTATTTGGCTACACCTTC. This encodes CASSLGSLFGYTF.